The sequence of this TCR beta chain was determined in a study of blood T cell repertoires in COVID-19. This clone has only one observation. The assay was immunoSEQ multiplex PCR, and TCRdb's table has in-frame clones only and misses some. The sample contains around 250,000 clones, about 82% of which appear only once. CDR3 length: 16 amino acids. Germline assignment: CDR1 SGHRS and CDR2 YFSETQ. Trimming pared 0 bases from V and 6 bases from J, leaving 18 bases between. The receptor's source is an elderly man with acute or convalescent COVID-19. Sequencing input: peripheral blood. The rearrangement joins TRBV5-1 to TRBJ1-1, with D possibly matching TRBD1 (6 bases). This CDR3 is CASSLAWGGPPAEAFF. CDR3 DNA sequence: TGCGCCAGCAGCTTGGCCTGGGGGGGCCCGCCCGCTGAAGCTTTCTTT.